One TCR beta chain is described in this entry. Its antigen is undetermined. This sample was included in a study of cytomegalovirus exposure and HLA in healthy donors. Across the study: Some 85 million unique TCRs, all from HLA-typed donors, were included in an early release of the data. Caucasian-associated ancestry cluster membership applied to around 76% of a few hundred genotyped donors.

With 4 bases removed from V and 2 bases from J, the gap between germline ends came to 15 bases. Germline V gives CDR1 ENHRY, CDR2 SYGVKD. The CDR3 is made up of 15 amino acids. The primer mix had 60 Vbeta and 13 Jbeta primers. Generated by immunoSEQ multiplex PCR, the TCRdb table keeps only in-frame clones and is missing some. Of some 130,000 clones listed, 79% are singletons. Study-level results: Certain indistinguishable V segments, among them TRBV6-2 and TRBV6-3, were excluded. Data from an earlier analysis indicated that most TCR beta V segments were productive either about 90% or about 30% of the time.

The sequenced sample consisted of PBMCs. This chain connects TRBV10-3 to TRBJ2-7; a possible D gene is TRBD2 (5 bases). The clonotype comes from a man aged 40-50 years in good health and CMV-seropositive. Here the CDR3 DNA reads TGTGCCATCAGTGGGTCGGACTTTCAGCCCTACGAGCAGTACTTC. It is translated as CAISGSDFQPYEQYF.